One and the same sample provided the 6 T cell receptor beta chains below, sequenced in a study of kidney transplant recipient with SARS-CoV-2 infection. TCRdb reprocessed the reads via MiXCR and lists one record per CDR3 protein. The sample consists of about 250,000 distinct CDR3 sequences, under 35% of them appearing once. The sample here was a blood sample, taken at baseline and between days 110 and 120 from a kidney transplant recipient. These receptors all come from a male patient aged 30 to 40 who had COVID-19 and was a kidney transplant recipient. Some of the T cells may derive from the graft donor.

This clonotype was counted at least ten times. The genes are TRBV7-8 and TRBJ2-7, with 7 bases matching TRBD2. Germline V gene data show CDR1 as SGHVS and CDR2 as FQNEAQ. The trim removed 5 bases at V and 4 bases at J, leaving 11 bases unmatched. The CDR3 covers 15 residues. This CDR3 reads CASSRGRVGVYEQYF. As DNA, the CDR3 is TGTGCCAGCAGCCGGGGGAGGGTCGGGGTATACGAGCAGTACTTC.

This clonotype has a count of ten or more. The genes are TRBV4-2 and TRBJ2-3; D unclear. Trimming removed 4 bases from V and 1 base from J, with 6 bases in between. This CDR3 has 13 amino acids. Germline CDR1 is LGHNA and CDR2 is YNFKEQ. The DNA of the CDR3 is TGTGCCAGCAGCCGACTGCGCACAGATACGCAGTATTTT. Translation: CASSRLRTDTQYF.

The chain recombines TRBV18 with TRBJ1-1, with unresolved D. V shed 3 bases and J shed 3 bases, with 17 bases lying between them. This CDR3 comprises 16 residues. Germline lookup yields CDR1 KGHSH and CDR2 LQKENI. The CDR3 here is CASSPTGMLHYTEAFF. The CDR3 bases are TGTGCCAGCTCACCGACCGGAATGTTGCATTACACTGAAGCTTTCTTT.

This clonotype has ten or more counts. This CDR3 is CASSLDLRSYPGTGYYGYTF. CDR3 bases: TGTGCCAGCAGCTTGGATCTAAGGTCCTATCCCGGGACAGGGTACTATGGCTACACCTTC. This chain joins TRBV5-5 and TRBJ1-2; 9 positions match TRBD1. In germline, CDR1 is SGHKS, CDR2 YYEKEE (reference sequence). There are 20 residues in the CDR3. V shed 0 bases, J shed 3 bases, and the junction held 18 bases outside the gene matches.

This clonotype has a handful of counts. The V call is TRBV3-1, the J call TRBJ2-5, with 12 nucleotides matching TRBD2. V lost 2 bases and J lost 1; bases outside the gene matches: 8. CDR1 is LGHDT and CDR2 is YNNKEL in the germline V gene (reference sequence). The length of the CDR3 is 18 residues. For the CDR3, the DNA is TGTGCCAGCAGCCAACGTCCGACTAGCGGGAGTCCCCAAGAGACCCAGTACTTC. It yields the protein CASSQRPTSGSPQETQYF.

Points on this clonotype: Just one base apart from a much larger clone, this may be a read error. The CDR3 coding sequence is TGTGCCAGCACCCTCCTCGCAGAGGCCCAGTACTTC. Translating gives CASTLLAEAQYF. The rearrangement joins TRBV7-9 to TRBJ2-5, with no clear D. This CDR3 has 12 amino acids. In germline, CDR1 is SEHNR, CDR2 FQNEAQ (reference sequence).